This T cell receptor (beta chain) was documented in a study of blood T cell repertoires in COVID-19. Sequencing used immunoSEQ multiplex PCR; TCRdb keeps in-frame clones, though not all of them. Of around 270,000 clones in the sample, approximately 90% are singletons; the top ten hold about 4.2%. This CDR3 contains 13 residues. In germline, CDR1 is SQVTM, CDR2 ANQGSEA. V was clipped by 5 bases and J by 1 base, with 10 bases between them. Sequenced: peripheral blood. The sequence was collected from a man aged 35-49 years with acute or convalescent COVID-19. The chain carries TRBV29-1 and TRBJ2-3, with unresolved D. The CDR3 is CSVSSPGTDTQYF. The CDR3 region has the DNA TGCAGCGTTTCGTCCCCTGGCACAGATACGCAGTATTTT.